This TCR beta chain appears in the sequencing data of a study of blood T cell repertoires in COVID-19. Per the original methods: Nucleated cell counts were estimated from reference gene primer amplification. Clones were read by immunoSEQ multiplex PCR, and TCRdb kept only the in-frame ones, dropping some. The V and J calls and clone size are taken from that table; D and trimming were inferred from the DNA. The table includes 150,000 to 250,000 clones, around 80% detected once. The sample taken for sequencing was peripheral blood. This TCR derives from a human donor with acute or convalescent COVID-19. The donor label of this sample is uncertain.

CDR3 sequence reads: CASSEPGQVNTEAFF. CDR3 bases: TGTGCCAGCAGTGAACCAGGACAGGTGAACACTGAAGCTTTCTTT. The rearrangement uses TRBV6-1 and TRBJ1-1; 7 bases line up with TRBD1. Per the germline V gene, CDR1 is MNHNS and CDR2 is SASEGT. The CDR3 covers 15 residues. V lost 2 bases, J lost 0 bases, and 3 bases stayed unmatched.